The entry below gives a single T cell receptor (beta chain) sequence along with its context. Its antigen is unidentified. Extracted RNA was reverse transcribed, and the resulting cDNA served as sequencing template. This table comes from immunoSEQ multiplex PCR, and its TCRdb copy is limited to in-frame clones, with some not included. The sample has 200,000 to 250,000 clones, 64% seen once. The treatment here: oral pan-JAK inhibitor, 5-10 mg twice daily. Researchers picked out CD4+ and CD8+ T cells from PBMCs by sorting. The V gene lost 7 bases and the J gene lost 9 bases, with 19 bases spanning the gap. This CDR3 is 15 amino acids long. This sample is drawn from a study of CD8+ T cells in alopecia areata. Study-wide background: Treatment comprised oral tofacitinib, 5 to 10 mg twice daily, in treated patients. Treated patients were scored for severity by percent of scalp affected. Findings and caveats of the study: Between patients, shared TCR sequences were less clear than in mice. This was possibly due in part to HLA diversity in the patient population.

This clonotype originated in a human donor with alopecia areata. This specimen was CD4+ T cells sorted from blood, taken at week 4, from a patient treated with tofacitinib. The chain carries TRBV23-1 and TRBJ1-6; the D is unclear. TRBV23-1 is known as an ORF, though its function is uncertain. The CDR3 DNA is TGCGCCAGCACCATCAAGTACCCCTTTGGTTCACCCCTCCACTTT. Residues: CASTIKYPFGSPLHF.